This T cell receptor (beta chain) was identified in a study of preoperative IRX-2 immunotherapy in early breast cancer. The CDR3 is 14 amino acids. In germline, CDR1 is SGHRS, CDR2 YFSETQ. The V and J ends lost 0 bases and 1 base respectively, with 7 bases between them. Data came from immunoSEQ multiplex PCR; TCRdb stores just in-frame clones and leaves some out. The sample shows about 89,000 clones, roughly 88% of them seen only once. Treatment here: preoperative locoregional IRX-2 cytokine immunotherapy. This phase Ib study tested locoregional IRX-2 cytokine immunotherapy given before surgery. Source: tumor tissue, taken after IRX-2 immunotherapy. This chain uses TRBV5-1 with TRBJ1-1; the D is unclear. This TCR was sampled from a human donor with breast cancer. The CDR3 region is CASSLDIQNTEAFF. The CDR3 region has the DNA TGCGCCAGCAGCTTGGACATCCAGAACACTGAAGCTTTCTTT.